A selection of T cell receptor beta chains follows, all from one sample in a study of shared clonotypes between healthy human individuals. Only in-frame clones appear in the TCRdb table, and some are missing; sequencing was by immunoSEQ multiplex PCR. This table holds 2.3 million or so clones, approximately 95% found once. The sequencing input was naive CD4+ T cells from PBMCs. The source of these receptors is a man between 18 and 35 years old in good health. Some clones in this sample may be carry-over from other donors' samples. The CDR3 runs from the conserved cysteine through the conserved F or W. D genes are given only for firm matches. Rows give clone size only sometimes, using once, few, many, or a class for an expanded clone.

TRBJ2-1 TRBV6-6 TRBD2 - TGTGCCAGCAAGGGGACTAGCGGATACAATGAGCAGTTCTTC CASKGTSGYNEQFF
TRBJ1-2 TRBV6-5 - - TGTGCCAGCTCATTTACGAACTATGGCTACACCTTC CASSFTNYGYTF
TRBJ2-7 TRBV18 TRBD2 - TGTGCCAGCTCATCGAACTCAGCGGGAGGAGGGCAGTACTTC CASSSNSAGGGQYF
TRBJ2-3 TRBV15 - - TGTGCCACCTATCGGGGTTCCAGCACAGATACGCAGTATTTT CATYRGSSTDTQYF
TRBJ1-1 TRBV6-5 - - TGTGCCAGCAGTTACCAAGGGGGGGACACTGAAGCTTTCTTT CASSYQGGDTEAFF
TRBJ1-1 TRBV25-1 - - TGTGCCAGCAGGGGGTTTATGAACACTGAAGCTTTCTTT CASRGFMNTEAFF
TRBJ2-7 TRBV28 - - TGTGCCAGCAGTTTGGTCGGCAGCCTTTGGACCTACGAGCAGTACTTC CASSLVGSLWTYEQYF
TRBJ2-3 TRBV7-9 - - TGTGCCAGCAGGGATTCTAGCGCAGCCACAGATACGCAGTATTTT CASRDSSAATDTQYF
TRBJ2-7 TRBV15 - - TGTGCCACCAGCAGAGGGACCGGGACCGTAATCTACGAGCAGTACTTC CATSRGTGTVIYEQYF
TRBJ1-1 TRBV11-2 - - TGTGCCAGCAGCTTAGATCGATATTGGAGGAAAGCTTTCTTT CASSLDRYWRKAFF
TRBJ2-5 TRBV28 - - TGTGCCAGCAGTTTTCCCGGAACCTTAGAGACCCAGTACTTC CASSFPGTLETQYF
TRBJ1-4 TRBV6-6 TRBD1 - TGTGCCAGCGCCGCCGGGACAGGGAGCCGAAAACTGTTTTTT CASAAGTGSRKLFF
TRBJ2-7 TRBV27 - once TGTGCCAGCGGGGAATGGAGCGAGCAGTACTTC CASGEWSEQYF
TRBJ2-3 TRBV4-1 TRBD1 - TGCGCCAGCAGCCAACGCCTGACAGGGCTAAGCACAGATACGCAGTATTTT CASSQRLTGLSTDTQYF
TRBJ1-1 TRBV7-9 - - TGTGCCAGCAGCTTGGTGGCGTCCGGGAGCGCTTTCTTT CASSLVASGSAFF
TRBJ1-1 TRBV18 - - TGTGCCAGCTCACCCAGGAACCAAGGGAACACTGAAGCTTTCTTT CASSPRNQGNTEAFF
TRBJ1-2 TRBV10-3 TRBD1 - TGTGCCATCAGTGACCATGGACAGGGACGGATGGATGGCTACACCTTC CAISDHGQGRMDGYTF
TRBJ2-7 TRBV7-9 TRBD1 - TGTGCCAGCAGCTCAAGCCCCGGGACAGGGACCTACGAGCAGTACTTC CASSSSPGTGTYEQYF
TRBJ2-1 TRBV5-1 TRBD2 - TGCGCCAGCAGCGCCGGGACTAGCGGGAAGGAGCAGTTCTTC CASSAGTSGKEQFF
TRBJ1-1 TRBV19 - - TGTGCCAGTAGTATAGAGGCAGGCTTGAACACTGAAGCTTTCTTT CASSIEAGLNTEAFF
TRBJ2-7 TRBV28 TRBD2 - TGTGCCAGCAGAGAGTTCGGTGCTAGCGGCTCCTACGAGCAGTACTTC CASREFGASGSYEQYF
TRBJ2-7 TRBV6-6 TRBD1 - TGTGCCAGCAGTTACGCCGGGACAGACACCTACGAGCAGTACTTC CASSYAGTDTYEQYF
TRBJ1-1 TRBV6-5 - - TGTGCCAGCAGTTATGGACCTATGACAGAAGCTTTCTTT CASSYGPMTEAFF
TRBJ2-1 TRBV5-4 - once TGTGCCAGCAGCCTCCCTGGTAGCTCCTACAATGAGCAGTTCTTC CASSLPGSSYNEQFF
TRBJ2-1 TRBV19 TRBD2 - TGTGCCAGTAGTTTAACACTAGCGGGGACCTACAATGAGCAGTTCTTC CASSLTLAGTYNEQFF
TRBJ1-1 TRBV5-1 - - TGCGCCAGCAGCTTGGTTGGGACCCGGGGCACTGAAGCTTTCTTT CASSLVGTRGTEAFF
TRBJ1-5 TRBV6-1 - few TGTGCCAGCAGTGGGCAGGGAGGGCGGCAGCCCCAGCATTTT CASSGQGGRQPQHF
TRBJ2-5 TRBV18 - - TGTGCCAGCTCACCGAGCCGGGAGACCCAGTACTTC CASSPSRETQYF
TRBJ2-7 TRBV6-5 - - TGTGCCAGCAGCACCCACTACGAGCAGTACTTC CASSTHYEQYF
TRBJ2-7 TRBV15 - - TGTGCCACCAGCAGAGGGGCAGGATACGAGCAGTACTTC CATSRGAGYEQYF
TRBJ1-1 TRBV6-4 - - TGTGCCAGCAGTGACTACCCCGGGAACACTGAAGCTTTCTTT CASSDYPGNTEAFF
TRBJ2-5 TRBV5-1 - - TGCGCCAGCAGCTTGGCCGATGAGGCGGAGACCCAGTACTTC CASSLADEAETQYF
TRBJ2-2 TRBV9 - - TGTGCCAGCAGCGGGGGACTCCCTAACACCGGGGAGCTGTTTTTT CASSGGLPNTGELFF
TRBJ2-1 TRBV29-1 - - TGCAGCGTGGGGCCCTTACTAAATGAGCAGTTCTTC CSVGPLLNEQFF
TRBJ2-1 TRBV11-3 TRBD1 - TGTGCCAGCAGCCTCAGGGGGTCCTACAATGAGCAGTTCTTC CASSLRGSYNEQFF
TRBJ2-2 TRBV2 - few TGTGCCAGCAGTGTGGGAAATTACGAGGACACCGGGGAGCTGTTTTTT CASSVGNYEDTGELFF
TRBJ1-2 TRBV19 TRBD1 few TGTGCCAGTAGTGCACAGGGGTATGGCTACACCTTC CASSAQGYGYTF
TRBJ2-7 TRBV27 TRBD2 - TGTGCCAGCAGCTTGGACGGGACTAACGAGCAGTACTTC CASSLDGTNEQYF
TRBJ1-1 TRBV6-4 - - TGTGCCAGCACCTTGGTGGCTTACAAAGCTTTCTTT CASTLVAYKAFF
TRBJ2-1 TRBV7-3 TRBD2 - TGTGCCAGCAGCTTAGGACTAGCGGGAGTTTATGAGCAGTTCTTC CASSLGLAGVYEQFF
TRBJ1-4 TRBV10-2 - - TGCGCCAGCAGTCGGAGGGGACCTAATGAAAAACTGTTTTTT CASSRRGPNEKLFF
TRBJ2-7 TRBV28 - - TGTGCCAGCAGTTTCCCTGGAGACAGTACCTACGAGCAGTACTTC CASSFPGDSTYEQYF
TRBJ2-5 TRBV5-1 - - TGCGCCAGCAGCCCGGGACCTCCCATAGTCGAGACCCAGTACTTC CASSPGPPIVETQYF
TRBJ2-6 TRBV5-4 - - TGTGCCAGCAGCTTGGAGGCAGCTGGGGCCAACGTCCTGACTTTC CASSLEAAGANVLTF
TRBJ1-1 TRBV7-6 - - TGTGCCAGCAGCCTACAAGTGAACACTGAAGCTTTCTTT CASSLQVNTEAFF
TRBJ1-2 TRBV9 TRBD1 - TGTGCCAGCAGCCTAACAGGGGACGGAAACTATGGCTACACCTTC CASSLTGDGNYGYTF
TRBJ1-2 TRBV29-1 - - TGCAGCGTTGAACCAGGACTTTATGGCTACACCTTC CSVEPGLYGYTF
TRBJ2-3 TRBV5-4 TRBD2 - TGTGCCAGCAGCTTGGATCTAGCGGCGAGCTCCGCGCAGTATTTT CASSLDLAASSAQYF
TRBJ2-1 TRBV29-1 - once TGCAGCGTTGATCCCGAGAATGAGCAGTTCTTC CSVDPENEQFF
TRBJ1-2 TRBV18 - once TGTGCCAGCTCACTTGTCCAAAAAAGGGCAGTGGTGGGCTACACCTTC CASSLVQKRAVVGYTF
TRBJ1-4 TRBV28 - - TGTGCCAGCAGTTTACCAGGGAGGGCGGGAGGAAGTGAAAAACTGTTTTTT CASSLPGRAGGSEKLFF
TRBJ2-7 TRBV7-6 - - TGTGCCAGCAGCTTAAACCAGGTCTCCGAGCAGTACTTC CASSLNQVSEQYF
TRBJ2-3 TRBV28 TRBD2 - TGTGCCAGCAGTAGTGGGGCGGGAGCGGGGACAGATACGCAGTATTTT CASSSGAGAGTDTQYF
TRBJ1-2 TRBV7-2 - few TGTGCCAGCAATCCAGAGGGGAGTGGTGGCTACACCTTC CASNPEGSGGYTF